These T cell receptor beta chains were read from a single sample in a study of T-cell memory formation after mild COVID-19. In TCRdb, the 5' RACE reads were re-called with MiXCR into one record per CDR3 protein. The table lists roughly 600,000 distinct CDR3 sequences, more than 15% of them singletons. Sequenced sample: PBMCs or a T cell subset sorted from them (not recorded which). The receptors derive from an adult woman who had mild COVID-19 (a few samples of this study predate the infection). Cell type and time point are not known. CDR3s include the opening cysteine and the closing phenylalanine or tryptophan. The size of a clone is reported for some rows only, either as once, few or many, or as a class for expanded clones.

V	size	J	CDR3
TRBV7-2	.	TRBJ2-1	CASSLDSTNAYNEQFF
TRBV9	.	TRBJ2-2	CASSTRPDRANTGELFF
TRBV10-3	.	TRBJ2-6	CAISPNRDSGANVLTF
TRBV24-1	.	TRBJ2-7	CATSDRGQTTVLDSYEQYF
TRBV6-6	few	TRBJ2-1	CASTQSSSGGQNEQFF
TRBV6-5	.	TRBJ1-2	CASRAAVYGYTF
TRBV9	.	TRBJ2-4	CASSVAAGGSNIQYF
TRBV6-2/TRBV6-3	few	TRBJ1-1	CASSGQGASEAFF
TRBV4-1	few	TRBJ1-1	CASSQPPGRPPYEAFF
TRBV29-1	few	TRBJ2-1	CSVEGDSSFEEQFF
TRBV6-1	many	TRBJ2-2	CASSDLAGMVGELFF
TRBV3-1	.	TRBJ2-1	CASSQNAGNDEQFF
TRBV7-2	.	TRBJ2-4	CASSSGGTGGDIQYF
TRBV29-1	few	TRBJ2-2	CSVEDRGAGELFF
TRBV27	.	TRBJ2-3	CASSPRTGEDTQYF
TRBV12-3/TRBV12-4	.	TRBJ2-1	CASRATRFNEQFF
TRBV7-9	few	TRBJ2-1	CASSLPINEQFF
TRBV6-2/TRBV6-3	.	TRBJ1-5	CASSYPRDRRSLNQPQHF
TRBV12-3/TRBV12-4	many	TRBJ2-5	CASSFRETQYF
TRBV7-9	.	TRBJ2-2	CASSLVLSRTGELFF
TRBV27	few	TRBJ1-1	CASSLSGGQLNTEAFF
TRBV4-3	.	TRBJ2-1	CASSQAEQGNRQFF
TRBV7-7	.	TRBJ1-1	CASSPTSDRGPNTEAFF
TRBV2	.	TRBJ2-1	CASSHLVAGVYNEQFF
TRBV5-1	.	TRBJ2-7	CASSLDPLSYEQYF
TRBV12-3/TRBV12-4	.	TRBJ2-3	CASRPTSDRTDTQYF
TRBV3-1	few	TRBJ2-7	CASSQTPGEQYF
TRBV5-8	.	TRBJ1-2	CASSLYAGPGYTF
TRBV6-5	few	TRBJ1-4	CASSYQPLKANEKLFF
TRBV14	few	TRBJ2-5	CASSDVQETQYF
TRBV5-1	few	TRBJ2-1	CASRVAGGPKDEQFF
TRBV14	.	TRBJ2-5	CASSQRQRRETQYF
TRBV2	few	TRBJ1-2	CASSEPPRYGYTF
TRBV3-1	.	TRBJ2-2	CASSQDGTANTGELFF
TRBV5-1	.	TRBJ1-1	CASTIQGQGVNTEAFF
TRBV29-1	few	TRBJ1-1	CSVRGGTEAFF
TRBV30	few	TRBJ1-1	CAWSAGALTEAFF
TRBV5-4	few	TRBJ2-2	CASSQGGNTGELFF
TRBV12-5	few	TRBJ2-7	CASGLGLAGAGEQYF
TRBV4-1	few	TRBJ2-1	CASSQPPSEQFF
TRBV6-5	.	TRBJ2-2	CASSYVARGTGELFF
TRBV7-2	few	TRBJ1-4	CASSLDRDEKLFF
TRBV18	few	TRBJ2-1	CASSTGAANEQFF
TRBV5-1	many	TRBJ2-1	CASSLGPDGNEQFF
TRBV30	.	TRBJ2-2	CAWSGGAGLAGELFF
TRBV29-1	few	TRBJ2-7	CSVVDTSYEQYF
TRBV5-1	few	TRBJ1-1	CASSLVGGIDTEAFF
TRBV3-1	.	TRBJ1-3	CASSPGGGGSGNTIYF
TRBV4-2	.	TRBJ1-1	CASSQDSTDMNTEAFF
TRBV15	.	TRBJ2-1	CATSLVGNEQFF
TRBV7-9	.	TRBJ2-1	CASSHIPSRAEGEQFF
TRBV4-1	few	TRBJ1-2	CASSQMDTGSDNYGYTF
TRBV7-3	.	TRBJ2-1	CASSPSGSTSYNEQFF
TRBV30	.	TRBJ1-2	CACPFGQSYPNYGYTF
TRBV2	few	TRBJ2-7	CASSASGGPYEQYF